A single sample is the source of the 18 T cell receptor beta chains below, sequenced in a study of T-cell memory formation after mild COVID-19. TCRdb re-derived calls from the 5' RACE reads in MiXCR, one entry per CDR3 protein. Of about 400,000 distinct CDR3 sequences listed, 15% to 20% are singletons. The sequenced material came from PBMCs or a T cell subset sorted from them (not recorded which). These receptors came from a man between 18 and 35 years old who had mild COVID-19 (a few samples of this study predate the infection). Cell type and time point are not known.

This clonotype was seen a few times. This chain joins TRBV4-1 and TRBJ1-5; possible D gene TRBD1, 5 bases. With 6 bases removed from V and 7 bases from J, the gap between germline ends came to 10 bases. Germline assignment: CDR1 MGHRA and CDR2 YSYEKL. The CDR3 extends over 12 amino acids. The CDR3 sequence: CASRGDGQPQHF. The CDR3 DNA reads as TGCGCCAGCAGAGGGGACGGGCAGCCCCAGCATTTT.

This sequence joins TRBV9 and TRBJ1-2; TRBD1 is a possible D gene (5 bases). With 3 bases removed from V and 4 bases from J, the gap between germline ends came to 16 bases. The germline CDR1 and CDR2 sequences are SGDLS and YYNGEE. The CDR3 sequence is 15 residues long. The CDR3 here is CASSAPGPTGYGYTF. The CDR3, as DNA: TGTGCCAGCAGCGCGCCGGGGCCCACCGGCTATGGCTACACCTTC.

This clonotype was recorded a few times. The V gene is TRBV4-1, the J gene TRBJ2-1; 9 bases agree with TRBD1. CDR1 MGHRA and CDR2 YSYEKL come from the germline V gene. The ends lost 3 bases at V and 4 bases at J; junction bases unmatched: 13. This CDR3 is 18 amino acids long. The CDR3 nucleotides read TGCGCCAGCAGCCAGTACGCCAGGGACAGGGCCCCTTACAATGAGCAGTTCTTC. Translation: CASSQYARDRAPYNEQFF.

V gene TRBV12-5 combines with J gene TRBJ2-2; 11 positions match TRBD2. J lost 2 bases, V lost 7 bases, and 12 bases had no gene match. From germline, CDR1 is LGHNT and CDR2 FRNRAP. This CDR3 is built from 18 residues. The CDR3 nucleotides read TGTGCTAGTGCCTCCCCTGGGCTAGCGGGGGGAAACACCGGGGAGCTGTTTTTT. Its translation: CASASPGLAGGNTGELFF.

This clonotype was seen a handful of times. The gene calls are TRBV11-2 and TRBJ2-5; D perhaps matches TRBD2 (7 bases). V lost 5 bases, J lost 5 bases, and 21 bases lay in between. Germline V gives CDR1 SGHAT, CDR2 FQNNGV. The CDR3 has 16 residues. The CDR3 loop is CASSARTGGLGETQYF. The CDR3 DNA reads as TGTGCCAGCAGCGCGCGGACGGGGGGCCTTGGCGAGACCCAGTACTTC.

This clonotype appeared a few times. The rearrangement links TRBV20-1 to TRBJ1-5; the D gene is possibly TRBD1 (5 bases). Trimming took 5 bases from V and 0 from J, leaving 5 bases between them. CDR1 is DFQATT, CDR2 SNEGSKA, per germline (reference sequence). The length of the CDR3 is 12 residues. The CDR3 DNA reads TGCAGTGCTGGGGCTAGCAATCAGCCCCAGCATTTT. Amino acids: CSAGASNQPQHF.

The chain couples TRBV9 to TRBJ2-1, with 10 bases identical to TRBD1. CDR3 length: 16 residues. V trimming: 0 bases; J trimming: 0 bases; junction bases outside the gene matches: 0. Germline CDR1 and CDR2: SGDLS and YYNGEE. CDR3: CASSVGDRGSYNEQFF. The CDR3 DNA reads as TGTGCCAGCAGCGTAGGGGACAGGGGCTCCTACAATGAGCAGTTCTTC.

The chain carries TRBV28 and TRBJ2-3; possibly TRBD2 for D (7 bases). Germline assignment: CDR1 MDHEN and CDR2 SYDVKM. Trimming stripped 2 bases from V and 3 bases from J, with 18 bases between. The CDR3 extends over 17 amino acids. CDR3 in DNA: TGTGCCAGCAGTTTAGATTACGGGGGGCGCCGGACAGATACGCAGTATTTT. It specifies CASSLDYGGRRTDTQYF. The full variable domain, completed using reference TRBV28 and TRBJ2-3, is DVKVTQSSRYLVKRTGEKVFLECVQDMDHENMFWYRQDPGLGLRLIYFSYDVKMKEKGDIPEGYSVSREKKERFSLILESASTNQTSMYLCASSLDYGGRRTDTQYFGPGTRLTVL.

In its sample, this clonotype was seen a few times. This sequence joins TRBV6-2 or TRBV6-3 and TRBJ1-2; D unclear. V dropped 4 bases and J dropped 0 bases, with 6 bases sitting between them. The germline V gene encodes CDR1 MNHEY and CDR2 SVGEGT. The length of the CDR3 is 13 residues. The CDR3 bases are TGTGCCAGCAGTTCGAAACCTAACTATGGCTACACCTTC. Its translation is CASSSKPNYGYTF.

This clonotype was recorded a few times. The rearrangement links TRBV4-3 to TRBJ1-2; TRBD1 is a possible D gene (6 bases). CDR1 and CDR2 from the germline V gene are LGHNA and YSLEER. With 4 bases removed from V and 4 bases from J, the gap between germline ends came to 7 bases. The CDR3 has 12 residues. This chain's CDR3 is CASSRGAYGYTF. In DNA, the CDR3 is TGCGCCAGCAGCCGGGGGGCCTATGGCTACACCTTC.

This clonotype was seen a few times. Here the CDR3 reads CASSFGQFYEQYV. The CDR3 nucleotides read TGTGCCAGCAGTTTTGGACAGTTTTACGAGCAGTACGTC. This sequence joins TRBV12-3 or TRBV12-4 and TRBJ2-7; tentatively, D is TRBD1 (6 bases). V lost 3 bases to trimming and J lost 4 bases, with 10 bases between them. CDR3 length equals 13 residues.

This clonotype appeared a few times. CDR3: CASSPRTVTEAFF. In DNA, the CDR3 is TGTGCCAGCTCACCACGGACAGTGACTGAAGCTTTCTTT. The V and J genes are TRBV18 and TRBJ1-1, with D perhaps TRBD1 (6 bases). Trimming left V 1 base short and J 5 bases short, with 8 bases between. CDR3 length equals 13 residues. Germline CDR1 KGHSH, CDR2 LQKENI.

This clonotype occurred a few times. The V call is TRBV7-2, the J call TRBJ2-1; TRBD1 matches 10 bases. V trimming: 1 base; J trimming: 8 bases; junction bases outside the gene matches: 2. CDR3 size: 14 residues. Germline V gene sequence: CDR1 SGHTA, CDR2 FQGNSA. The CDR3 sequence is CASSLEGQGHEQFF. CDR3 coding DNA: TGTGCCAGCAGCTTAGAGGGACAGGGGCATGAGCAGTTCTTC.

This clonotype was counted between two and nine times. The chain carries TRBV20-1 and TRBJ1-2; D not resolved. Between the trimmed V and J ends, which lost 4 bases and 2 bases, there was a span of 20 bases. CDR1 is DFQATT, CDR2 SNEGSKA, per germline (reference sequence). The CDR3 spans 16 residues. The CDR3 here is CSATDRGSSQNYGYTF. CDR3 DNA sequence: TGCAGTGCTACCGACCGAGGGTCGAGCCAGAACTATGGCTACACCTTC.

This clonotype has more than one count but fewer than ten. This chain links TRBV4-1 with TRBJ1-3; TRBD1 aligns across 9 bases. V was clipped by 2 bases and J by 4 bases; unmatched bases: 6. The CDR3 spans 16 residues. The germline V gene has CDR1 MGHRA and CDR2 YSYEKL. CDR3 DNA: TGCGCCAGCAGCCAACCGGGACAGGGCGCAGGAAACACCATATATTTT. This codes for CASSQPGQGAGNTIYF.

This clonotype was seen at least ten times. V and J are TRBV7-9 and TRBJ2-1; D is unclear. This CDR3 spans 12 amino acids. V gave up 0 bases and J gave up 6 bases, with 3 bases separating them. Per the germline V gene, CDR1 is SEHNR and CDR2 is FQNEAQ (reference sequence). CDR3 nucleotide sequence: TGTGCCAGCAGCTTAGCACTCAATGAGCAGTTCTTC. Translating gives CASSLALNEQFF. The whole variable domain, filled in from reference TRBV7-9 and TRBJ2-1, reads DTGVSQNPRHKITKRGQNVTFRCDPISEHNRLYWYRQTLGQGPEFLTYFQNEAQLEKSRLLSDRFSAERPKGSFSTLEIQRTEQGDSAMYLCASSLALNEQFFGPGTRLTVL.

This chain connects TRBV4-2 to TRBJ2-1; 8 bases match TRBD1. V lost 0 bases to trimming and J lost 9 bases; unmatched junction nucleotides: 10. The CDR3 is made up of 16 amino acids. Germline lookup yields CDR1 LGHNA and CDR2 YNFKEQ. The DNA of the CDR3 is TGTGCCAGCAGCCAAGATATAGGGACAGGCTTGGGTGAGCAGTTCTTC. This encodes CASSQDIGTGLGEQFF.

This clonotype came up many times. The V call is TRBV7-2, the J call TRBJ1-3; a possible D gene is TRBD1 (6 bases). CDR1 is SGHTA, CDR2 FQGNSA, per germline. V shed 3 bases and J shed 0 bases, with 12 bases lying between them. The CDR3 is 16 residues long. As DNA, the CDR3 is TGTGCCAGCAGCTTCGGACAGAGCAACTCTGGAAACACCATATATTTT. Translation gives CASSFGQSNSGNTIYF.